This is a list of T cell receptor beta chains from one sample in a study of T cells expressing NK-cell markers. TCRdb re-called the 5' RACE reads; one entry per CDR3 protein, DNA not given. This sample's table reports about 550,000 distinct CDR3 sequences. The sample consisted of blood T cells: a sorted CD56 or NKG2C T cell subset, CD4+ or CD8+ T cells, or bulk PBMC T cells (not recorded which). The receptors come from a man younger than 30 in good health. Each CDR3 is given with its conserved first and last residue.

TRBV9,TRBJ2-1,CASSGGRLSYNEQFF
TRBV6-4,TRBJ2-3,CASSVRVGTDTQYF
TRBV3-1,TRBJ2-7,CASSQRGQGASEQYF
TRBV4-3,TRBJ2-7,CASSQTRDSQFPYEQYF
TRBV12-3/TRBV12-4,TRBJ1-1,CASSGGGRTEAFF
TRBV30,TRBJ1-1,CAWSRTGLYTEAFF
TRBV28,TRBJ2-3,CASRTTGITSTQYF
TRBV4-3,TRBJ1-5,CASSQDGTGDGQPQHF
TRBV7-9,TRBJ2-7,CASSPSGASSYEQYF
TRBV5-4,TRBJ2-2,CASSLEGFGSDGELFF
TRBV11-2,TRBJ2-7,CASSLGIVWGYEQYF
TRBV5-1,TRBJ2-5,CASSTRLAEETQYF
TRBV10-3,TRBJ2-7,CAIREGLNEQYF
TRBV5-6,TRBJ2-5,CASSLPHSQETQYF
TRBV6-4,TRBJ2-1,CASSEQPQGDEQFF
TRBV20-1,TRBJ2-5,CSANILKQGGRETQYF
TRBV12-3/TRBV12-4,TRBJ2-6,CASTDLSGANVLTF
TRBV20-1,TRBJ1-5,CSASQGPGPQHF
TRBV5-1,TRBJ1-1,CASEVTGVGNTEAFF